These T cell receptor beta chains were read from a single sample in a study of blood T cell repertoires in COVID-19. The assay was immunoSEQ multiplex PCR, and TCRdb's table has in-frame clones only and misses some. The sample holds some 50,000 clones; roughly 79% are singletons and the top ten take 11% to 15%. The sample taken for sequencing was peripheral blood. Receptors originate from a human donor in a cohort sampled during active COVID-19. CDR3s leave out the opening cysteine and the closing phenylalanine or tryptophan.

J gene | V gene | CDR3 protein
TRBJ2-5 | TRBV5-1 | ASSLGLAGEQETQY
TRBJ2-1 | TRBV20-1 | TPRGDGRQF
TRBJ1-2 | TRBV11-2 | ASSPRGAYGYT
TRBJ2-1 | TRBV7-6 | ASSRTVNEQF
TRBJ2-7 | TRBV18 | ASSPGTSGGEQY
TRBJ1-3 | TRBV7-2 | ASSLVGGGNTIY
TRBJ2-2 | TRBV12-5 | ASGLLRTNTGELF
TRBJ2-3 | TRBV5-1 | ASRRRGGEGTDTQY
TRBJ2-7 | TRBV5-1 | ASSSSDRGPYEQY
TRBJ2-1 | TRBV6-6 | ASTRLGASSYNEQF
TRBJ2-1 | TRBV19 | ASSIDLETSGRNEQF
TRBJ2-1 | TRBV5-1 | ASSSSAPTPQF
TRBJ1-2 | TRBV10-3 | ASTGDQYGYT
TRBJ1-1 | TRBV21-1 | ASISGGNTEAF
TRBJ2-1 | TRBV3-1/TRBV3-2 | ASSLGRGHAYNEQF
TRBJ1-3 | TRBV6-5 | ASTQGSSGNTIY
TRBJ1-2 | TRBV4-1 | ASSQDSLTENYGYT
TRBJ2-6 | TRBV7-2 | ASSLSGRYSGANVLT
TRBJ1-6 | TRBV7-8 | ASSFSGFDSPLH
TRBJ2-5 | TRBV11-2 | ASSLVRGPPLEETQY
TRBJ1-3 | TRBV5-1 | ASSQFAQNSGNTIY
TRBJ2-1 | TRBV5-1 | ASSLSGGVDEQF
TRBJ2-3 | TRBV13 | ASSSAGTVSTDTQY
TRBJ2-1 | TRBV27 | ASSVQGTLYNEQF
TRBJ2-3 | TRBV2 | ASSGLAGGHGTDTQY
TRBJ1-5 | TRBV28 | ASSPYRGLLVPPQH
TRBJ1-4 | TRBV6-5 | ASSYYGQGSEKLF
TRBJ1-3 | TRBV4-3 | ASSPEDASSGNTIY
TRBJ2-7 | TRBV4-3 | ASSQGLGGYEQY
TRBJ2-3 | TRBV13 | ASSPLSDTQY
TRBJ1-1 | TRBV27 | ASSSSKTGSTEAF
TRBJ2-7 | TRBV19 | ARPDGGGTYEQY
TRBJ2-2 | TRBV19 | ASSISGAGELF
TRBJ2-7 | TRBV7-2 | ASSRRGSSYEQY
TRBJ2-7 | TRBV7-2 | ASSRGQVFHEQY
TRBJ2-5 | TRBV6-6 | ASSQSRAQY
TRBJ1-5 | TRBV19 | ASTSNRDSRKPQH
TRBJ2-7 | TRBV27 | ASSYRGMGEQY
TRBJ2-1 | TRBV5-1 | ASSLTSLSNEQF
TRBJ1-1 | TRBV6-6 | ASTRQQNTEAF
TRBJ2-7 | TRBV4-3 | ASSSHPGQGALEQY
TRBJ2-1 | TRBV10-3 | AITGTSKNEQF
TRBJ1-1 | TRBV11-2 | ASSADLNTEAF
TRBJ2-3 | TRBV7-8 | ASSLGVSLGQTQY
TRBJ2-7 | TRBV9 | ASSAQLGSYEQY
TRBJ2-1 | TRBV24-1 | ATSDSGTAFNEQF
TRBJ2-7 | TRBV6-2/TRBV6-3 | ASSDSGTGRYEQY
TRBJ1-3 | TRBV7-2 | ASSMTGGPSGNTIY
TRBJ2-3 | TRBV6-6 | ASSYLSTDTQY
TRBJ2-3 | TRBV7-9 | ASSLPQSLNTDTQY
TRBJ2-5 | TRBV30 | AWSVAEGETQY